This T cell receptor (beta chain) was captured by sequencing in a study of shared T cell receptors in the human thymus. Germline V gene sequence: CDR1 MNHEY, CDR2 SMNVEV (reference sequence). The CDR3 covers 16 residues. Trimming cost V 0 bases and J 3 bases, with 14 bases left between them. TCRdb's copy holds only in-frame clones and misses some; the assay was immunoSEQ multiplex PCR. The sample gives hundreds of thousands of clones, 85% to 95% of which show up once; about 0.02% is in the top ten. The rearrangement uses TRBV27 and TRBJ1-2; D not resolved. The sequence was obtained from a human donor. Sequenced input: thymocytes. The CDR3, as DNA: TGTGCCAGCAGTTTATCGGGTGAAAACCGGGACTATGGCTACACCTTC. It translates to CASSLSGENRDYGYTF.